Sequencing of this TCR beta chain was carried out in a study of T cells in localized non-small cell lung cancer. Overall study results and limits: There were a median 57 of the top 100 tumor clones appearing in adjacent lung.

With regard to this clone: Its target is not known.

Repertoires were generated with immunoSEQ multiplex PCR, while TCRdb's copy carries only in-frame clones and drops some. Here the sample spans 30,000 to 40,000 clones, about nine tenths being singletons. Trimming at V came to 6 bases and at J to 1 base, leaving 17 bases not matched to a gene. This CDR3 comprises 18 residues. The V gene's germline CDR1 is MDHEN and CDR2 SYDVKM. V is TRBV28 and J is TRBJ1-2; the match to TRBD1 covers 7 bases. This clonotype was obtained from a male donor aged 60 or older with stage II lung adenocarcinoma. Sequencing was performed on peripheral blood mononuclear cells, taken before any cancer treatment. CDR3 in DNA: TGTGCCAGCAGGACGCCGTCGACAGGGATGTCCAATAACTATGGCTACACCTTC. Translating gives CASRTPSTGMSNNYGYTF.